A selection of T cell receptor beta chains follows, all from one sample in a study of blood T cell repertoires in COVID-19. Repertoires were generated with immunoSEQ multiplex PCR, while TCRdb's copy carries only in-frame clones and drops some. The sample comprises under 350,000 clones, 90% of which are singletons, and 2.6% rests with the top ten. Sequenced material: PBMCs or T cells enriched from blood (not recorded which). These receptors all stem from a man aged 60 to 75 who had recovered from COVID-19. CDR3s include the opening cysteine and the closing phenylalanine or tryptophan. Fields, in order: D gene, CDR3 length, clone size, J gene, V gene, CDR3 DNA, CDR3 protein. A D gene is named only where the DNA matches it firmly. Rows give clone size only sometimes, using once, few, many, or a class for an expanded clone.

NA 12 NA TRBJ1-1 TRBV2 TGTGCCAGCAGTGCAGGGAACACTGAAGCTTTCTTT CASSAGNTEAFF
NA 13 NA TRBJ1-2 TRBV6-5 TGTGCCAGCAGTTACTCCCCTGAGCGGGGCTACACCTTC CASSYSPERGYTF
NA 15 NA TRBJ1-3 TRBV11-3 TGTGCCAGCAGCTTAGAGCCAGGGGTTGTAAACACCATATATTTT CASSLEPGVVNTIYF
NA 14 once TRBJ2-5 TRBV7-6 TGTGCCAGCAGCCACAATGGGGCTCGAGGGACCCAGTACTTC CASSHNGARGTQYF
NA 13 NA TRBJ1-2 TRBV11-2 TGTGCCAGCAGCTTGGCCCCTAACTATGGCTACACCTTC CASSLAPNYGYTF
NA 14 NA TRBJ1-2 TRBV9 TGTGCCAGCAGCGGAACCTTCAATACACCCGGCTACACCTTC CASSGTFNTPGYTF
NA 17 NA TRBJ1-6 TRBV7-8 TGTGCCAGCAGCTTAGCGTACGGTGTCTCCTATAATTCACCCCTCCACTTT CASSLAYGVSYNSPLHF
NA 15 NA TRBJ1-2 TRBV4-2 TGTGCCAGCAGCCCACAACGAGAGAGCGGCGAGGGCTACACCTTC CASSPQRESGEGYTF
NA 14 NA TRBJ1-2 TRBV30 TGTGCCTGGAGTCCTGACAGGACGTCCTATGGCTACACCTTC CAWSPDRTSYGYTF
NA 13 NA TRBJ1-2 TRBV5-6 TGTGCCAGCAGCTTGACAGGTCCCGTTGGCTACACCTTC CASSLTGPVGYTF
TRBD2 16 once TRBJ2-3 TRBV28 TGTGCCAGCCAACCGGTGACTAGCGGGGTTGGAGATACGCAGTATTTT CASQPVTSGVGDTQYF